This TCR beta chain was identified in a study of blood T cell repertoires in COVID-19. The CDR3 has 14 residues. The method was immunoSEQ multiplex PCR; TCRdb's version includes in-frame clones alone and lacks a portion of them. This table holds under 200,000 clones, around 77% found once. The source is a man in his 60s with active or convalescent COVID-19. Source material: peripheral blood. The V gene is TRBV1, the J gene TRBJ2-1; the DNA was not compared with TRBD2, the D call given in the table. TRBV1 is a listed pseudogene. CDR3 bases: TGCACCAGCAGCCGCGGGTCCTTCATCAATGAGCAGTTCTTC. Translating it yields CTSSRGSFINEQFF.